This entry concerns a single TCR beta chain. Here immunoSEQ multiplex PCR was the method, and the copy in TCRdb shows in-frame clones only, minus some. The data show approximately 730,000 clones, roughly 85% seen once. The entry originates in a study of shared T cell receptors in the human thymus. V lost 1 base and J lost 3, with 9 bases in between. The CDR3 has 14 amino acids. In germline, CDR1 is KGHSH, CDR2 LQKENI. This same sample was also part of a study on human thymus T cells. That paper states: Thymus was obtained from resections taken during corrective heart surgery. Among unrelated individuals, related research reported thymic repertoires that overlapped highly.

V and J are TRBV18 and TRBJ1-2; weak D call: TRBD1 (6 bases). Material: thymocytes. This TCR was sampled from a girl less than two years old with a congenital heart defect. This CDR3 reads CASSPRTDHYGYTF. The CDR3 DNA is TGTGCCAGCTCACCACGGACAGACCACTATGGCTACACCTTC.